The 9 T cell receptor beta chains in this list originate from one sample, sequenced in a study of shared clonotypes between healthy human individuals. CD8 cells classed as naive were CD45RO-negative and positively selected for CCR7, excluding terminally differentiated effector memory CD45RA+ cells. The table came from immunoSEQ multiplex PCR; TCRdb's copy has only in-frame clones and leaves some out. The sample holds about 680,000 clones, about 92% seen once. Sequenced material: naive CD8+ T cells sorted from blood. The receptors derive from a man aged 25 to 40 in good health.

This clone was recorded once. The rearrangement uses TRBV4-3 and TRBJ2-7, with 9 positions matching TRBD2. The CDR3 runs to 17 residues. V lost 3 bases to trimming and J lost 4 bases; unmatched junction nucleotides: 13. Germline V gene data show CDR1 as LGHNA and CDR2 as YSLEER. CDR3: CASSQAPVREGPYEQYF. Here the CDR3 DNA reads TGCGCCAGCAGCCAGGCCCCTGTGCGGGAGGGCCCGTACGAGCAGTACTTC.

The rearrangement links TRBV2 to TRBJ1-1, with 12 bases identical to TRBD1. Germline V gene lookup returns CDR1 SNHLY and CDR2 FYNNEI. With V trimmed by 9 bases and J by 1 base, 0 bases remained unmatched. The CDR3 runs 13 residues. The CDR3 here is CARGQGANTEAFF. CDR3 nucleotide sequence: TGTGCCAGGGGACAGGGGGCGAACACTGAAGCTTTCTTT. Full variable domain (missing parts from reference TRBV2 and TRBJ1-1): EPEVTQTPSHQVTQMGQEVILRCVPISNHLYFYWYRQILGQKVEFLVSFYNNEISEKSEIFDDQFSVERPDGSNFTLKIRSTKLEDSAMYFCARGQGANTEAFFGQGTRLTVV.

This chain links TRBV21-1 with TRBJ2-7; the D call in the table, TRBD2, was not verified against the DNA. TRBV21-1 is an annotated pseudogene. CDR3 size: 16 residues. The chain's CDR3 is CASSRVKGSGSYEQYF. The CDR3 DNA reads as TGTGCCAGCAGCAGAGTAAAAGGGAGCGGGAGCTACGAGCAGTACTTC.

The V call is TRBV5-4, the J call TRBJ2-7, with D maybe TRBD2 (6 bases). The germline V and J ends were trimmed by 4 bases and 6 bases, with 17 bases remaining between them. The CDR3 consists of 14 residues. CDR1 SGHNT and CDR2 YYREEE come from the germline V gene (reference sequence). For the CDR3, the DNA is TGTGCCAGCAGCCAAACACTAGCTCTCGGCGAGCAGTACTTC. It translates to CASSQTLALGEQYF.

The rearrangement links TRBV5-6 to TRBJ2-2; 8 positions match TRBD2. This CDR3 has 14 amino acids. V lost 1 base to trimming and J lost 6 bases; unmatched junction nucleotides: 2. Germline assignment: CDR1 SGHDT and CDR2 YYEEEE. The CDR3 nucleotides are TGTGCCAGCAGCTTGAGGCGGGAGGCCGGGGAGCTGTTTTTT. It translates to CASSLRREAGELFF.

The J gene is TRBJ2-7, the V gene TRBV4-3; 10 bases match TRBD2. In germline, CDR1 is LGHNA, CDR2 YSLEER. The CDR3 is 17 amino acids. V lost 0 bases and J lost 3; bases outside the gene matches: 8. CDR3 nucleotide sequence: TGCGCCAGCAGCCAAGATTGGACGTCTAGCGGGAGCTACGAGCAGTACTTC. Amino acids: CASSQDWTSSGSYEQYF.

The chain is built from TRBV7-8 and TRBJ1-5, with TRBD1 identical over 9 bases. There are 17 residues in the CDR3. V shed 5 bases and J 0 bases; nucleotides not matched to a gene: 8. From germline, CDR1 is SGHVS and CDR2 FQNEAQ. In DNA, the CDR3 is TGTGCCAGCAGCCGGGGACAGGGTCCATATAGCAATCAGCCCCAGCATTTT. Amino acids: CASSRGQGPYSNQPQHF.

As regards this clone: The same CDR3 also results from other DNA sequences found in this sample. The chain carries TRBV19 and TRBJ2-1, with D unresolved. V was cut by 3 bases and J by 0 bases, with 9 bases left in between. CDR3 length: 15 residues. Germline loops: CDR1 LNHDA, CDR2 SQIVND (reference sequence). This CDR3 reads CASSIPLSSYNEQFF. CDR3 DNA sequence: TGTGCCAGTAGTATTCCCCTAAGCTCCTACAATGAGCAGTTCTTC.

The chain has TRBV11-2 and TRBJ2-7, with a tentative D call TRBD2 (5 bases). Germline V gene lookup returns CDR1 SGHAT and CDR2 FQNNGV. Trimming left V 4 bases short and J 0 bases short, with 16 bases between. The CDR3 is 16 residues long. CDR3 in amino acids: CASSSGLFRSSYEQYF. The CDR3 DNA is TGTGCCAGCAGCTCAGGACTTTTTAGGAGCTCCTACGAGCAGTACTTC.